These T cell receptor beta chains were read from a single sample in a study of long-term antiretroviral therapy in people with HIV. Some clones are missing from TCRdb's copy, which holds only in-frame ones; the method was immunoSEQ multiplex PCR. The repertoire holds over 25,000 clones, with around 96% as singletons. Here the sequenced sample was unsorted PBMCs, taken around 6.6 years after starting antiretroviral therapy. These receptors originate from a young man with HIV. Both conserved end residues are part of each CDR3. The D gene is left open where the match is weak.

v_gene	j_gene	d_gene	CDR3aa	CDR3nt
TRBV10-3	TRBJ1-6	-	CAISEWRNSPLHF	TGTGCCATCAGTGAGTGGAGGAATTCACCCCTCCACTTT
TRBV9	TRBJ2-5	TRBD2	CASSEPRRAGEGETQYF	TGTGCCAGCAGCGAGCCCAGAAGGGCGGGAGAGGGAGAGACCCAGTACTTC
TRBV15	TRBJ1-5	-	CATSRDWQPQHF	TGTGCCACCAGCAGAGATTGGCAGCCCCAGCATTTT
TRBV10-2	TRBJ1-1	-	CASSDARELGAEAFF	TGCGCCAGCAGTGATGCCCGGGAACTAGGGGCTGAAGCTTTCTTT
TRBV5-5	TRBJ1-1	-	CASSPYGRTEAFF	TGTGCCAGCAGCCCTTATGGGAGGACTGAAGCTTTCTTT
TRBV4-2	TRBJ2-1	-	CASSPGVYNEQFF	TGTGCCAGCAGTCCGGGGGTTTACAATGAGCAGTTCTTC
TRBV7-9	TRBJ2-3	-	CASSFEGVADTQYF	TGTGCCAGCAGCTTCGAGGGGGTGGCAGATACGCAGTATTTT
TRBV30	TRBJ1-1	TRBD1	CALGQRNTEAFF	TGTGCCTTGGGACAGAGGAACACTGAAGCTTTCTTT
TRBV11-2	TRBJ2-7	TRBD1	CASSRQGGYTLYEQYF	TGTGCCAGCAGCCGACAGGGGGGGTACACTCTCTACGAGCAGTACTTC
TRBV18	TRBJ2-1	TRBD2	CASSPIAGTYNEQFF	TGTGCCAGCTCACCTATAGCGGGAACCTACAATGAGCAGTTCTTC
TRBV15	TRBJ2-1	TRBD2	CATSSSSGGGRNEQFF	TGTGCCACCAGCAGCAGTAGCGGGGGAGGTAGGAATGAGCAGTTCTTC
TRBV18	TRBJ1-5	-	CASSPNYRDQPQHF	TGTGCCAGCTCACCGAATTACAGGGATCAGCCCCAGCATTTT
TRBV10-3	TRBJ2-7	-	CAISARGAYEQYF	TGTGCCATCAGTGCCCGTGGGGCCTACGAGCAGTACTTC
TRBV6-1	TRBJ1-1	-	CASSEALLDGMNTEAFF	TGTGCCAGCAGTGAAGCCCTTTTGGACGGAATGAACACTGAAGCTTTCTTT
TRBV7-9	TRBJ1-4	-	CASSLRGEKLFF	TGTGCCAGCAGCTTAAGGGGGGAAAAACTGTTTTTT
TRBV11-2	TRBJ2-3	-	CASSFGRDTDTQYF	TGTGCCAGCAGCTTCGGCAGGGACACAGATACGCAGTATTTT
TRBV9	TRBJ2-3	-	CASSVVKGLGADTQYF	TGTGCCAGCAGCGTAGTGAAGGGATTGGGAGCAGATACGCAGTATTTT
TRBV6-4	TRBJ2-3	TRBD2	CASPPSGGKDTQYF	TGTGCCAGTCCACCGAGCGGGGGCAAAGATACGCAGTATTTT
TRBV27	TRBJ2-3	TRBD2	CASSATSGPTDTQYF	TGTGCCAGCAGCGCGACTAGCGGACCCACAGATACGCAGTATTTT
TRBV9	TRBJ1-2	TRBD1	CASSLGTGTNYGYTF	TGTGCCAGCAGCTTGGGGACAGGGACCAACTATGGCTACACCTTC
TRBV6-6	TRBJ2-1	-	CASSWGGHDNNEQFF	TGTGCCAGCAGTTGGGGGGGACACGACAACAATGAGCAGTTCTTC
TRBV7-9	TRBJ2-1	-	CATLRVEDSYNEQFF	TGTGCCACCTTAAGGGTGGAGGACTCCTACAATGAGCAGTTCTTC
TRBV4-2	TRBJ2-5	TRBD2	CASSQPLAGGPKETQYF	TGTGCCAGCAGCCAACCACTAGCGGGAGGGCCTAAAGAGACCCAGTACTTC
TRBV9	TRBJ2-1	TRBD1	CASNHDRGGEQFF	TGTGCCAGCAACCACGACAGGGGGGGCGAGCAGTTCTTC
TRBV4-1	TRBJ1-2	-	CASSSDRIGYTF	TGCGCCAGCAGCTCCGACAGGATCGGCTACACCTTC